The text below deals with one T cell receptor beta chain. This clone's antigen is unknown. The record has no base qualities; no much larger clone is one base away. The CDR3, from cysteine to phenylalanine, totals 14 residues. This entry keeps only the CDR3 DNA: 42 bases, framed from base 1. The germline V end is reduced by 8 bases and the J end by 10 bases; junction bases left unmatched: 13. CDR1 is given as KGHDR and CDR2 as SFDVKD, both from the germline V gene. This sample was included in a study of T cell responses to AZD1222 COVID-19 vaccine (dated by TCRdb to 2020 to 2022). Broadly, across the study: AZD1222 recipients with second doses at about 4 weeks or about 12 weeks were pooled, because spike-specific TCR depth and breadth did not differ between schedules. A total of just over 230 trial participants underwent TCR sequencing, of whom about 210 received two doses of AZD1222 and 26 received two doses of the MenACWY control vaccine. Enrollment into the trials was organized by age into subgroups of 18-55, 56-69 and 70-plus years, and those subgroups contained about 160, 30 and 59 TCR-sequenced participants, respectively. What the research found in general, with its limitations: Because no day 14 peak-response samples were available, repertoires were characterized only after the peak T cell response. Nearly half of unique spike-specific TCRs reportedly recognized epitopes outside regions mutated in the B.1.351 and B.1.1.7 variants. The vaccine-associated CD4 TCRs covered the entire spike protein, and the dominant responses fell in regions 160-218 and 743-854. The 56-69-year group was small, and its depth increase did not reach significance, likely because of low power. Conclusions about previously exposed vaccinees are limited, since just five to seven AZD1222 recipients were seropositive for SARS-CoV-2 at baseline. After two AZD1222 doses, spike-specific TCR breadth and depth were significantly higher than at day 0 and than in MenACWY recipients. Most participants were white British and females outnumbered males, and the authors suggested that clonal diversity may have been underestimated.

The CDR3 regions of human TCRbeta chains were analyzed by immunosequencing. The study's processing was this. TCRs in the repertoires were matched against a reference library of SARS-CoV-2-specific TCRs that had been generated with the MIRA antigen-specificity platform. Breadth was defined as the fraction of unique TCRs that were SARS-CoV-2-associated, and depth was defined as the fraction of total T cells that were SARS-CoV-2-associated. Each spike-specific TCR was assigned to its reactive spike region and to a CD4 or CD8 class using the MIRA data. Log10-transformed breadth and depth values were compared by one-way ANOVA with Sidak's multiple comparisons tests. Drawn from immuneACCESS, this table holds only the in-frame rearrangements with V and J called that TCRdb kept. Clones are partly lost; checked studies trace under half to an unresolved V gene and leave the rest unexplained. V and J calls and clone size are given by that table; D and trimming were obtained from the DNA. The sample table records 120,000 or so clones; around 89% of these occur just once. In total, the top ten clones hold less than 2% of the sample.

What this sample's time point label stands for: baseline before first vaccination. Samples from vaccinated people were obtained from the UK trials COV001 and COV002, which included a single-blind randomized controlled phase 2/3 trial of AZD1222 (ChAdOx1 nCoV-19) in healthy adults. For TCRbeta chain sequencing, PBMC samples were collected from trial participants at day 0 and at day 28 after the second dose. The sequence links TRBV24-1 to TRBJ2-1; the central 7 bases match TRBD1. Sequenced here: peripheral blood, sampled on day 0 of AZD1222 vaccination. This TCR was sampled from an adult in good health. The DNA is TGTGCCACCAACTCCGGGACAGCCCCGTCGGAGCAGTTCTTC. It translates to CATNSGTAPSEQFF.